The rows below give T cell receptor beta chains drawn from one sample of a study of blood T cell repertoires in COVID-19. The data were produced by immunoSEQ multiplex PCR, yet TCRdb's version contains in-frame clones alone and is incomplete. This sample has some 460,000 clones, with roughly 89% found just once. Sequenced input: peripheral blood. The origin of the receptors is a woman in her thirties with acute or convalescent COVID-19. CDR3s include the opening cysteine and the closing phenylalanine or tryptophan. The D gene is left open where the match is weak. Size tells how often a clone was seen (once, few, many) or the class of an expanded clone, and some rows leave it out.

TRBJ2-5,few,TRBV7-9,-,TGTGCCAGCAGCTTAGATAAAAGGGGGCAAGAGACCCAGTACTTC,CASSLDKRGQETQYF
TRBJ2-5,-,TRBV24-1,-,TGTGCCACCAGTAAAGGGGGTGAACTTCAAGAGACCCAGTACTTC,CATSKGGELQETQYF
TRBJ2-1,-,TRBV4-1,TRBD2,TGCGCCAGCAGCCAAAAACTAGCGGGGGCCCCTGGGGATGAGCAGTTCTTC,CASSQKLAGAPGDEQFF
TRBJ1-1,-,TRBV6-5,-,TGTGCCAGCAGACGTACAAGAGGATACACTGAAGCTTTCTTT,CASRRTRGYTEAFF
TRBJ2-1,-,TRBV10-2,TRBD2,TGCGCCAGCCTCGTTAGCGGGGCGTACAATGAGCAGTTCTTC,CASLVSGAYNEQFF
TRBJ1-3,once,TRBV6-6,-,TGTGCCAGCAGTTACTCGGAGGGAAACACCATATATTTT,CASSYSEGNTIYF
TRBJ1-5,-,TRBV7-9,-,TGTGCCAGCAGCAGGATGCCAGGGGTAAACCAGCCCCAGCATTTT,CASSRMPGVNQPQHF
TRBJ2-7,-,TRBV19,TRBD1,TGTGCCAGTAGTACCACCGGGACAGGGGCCCACGAGCAGTACTTC,CASSTTGTGAHEQYF
TRBJ2-5,-,TRBV7-9,TRBD1,TGTGCCAGCAGCTTAGCGGGACAGATCCAAGAGACCCAGTACTTC,CASSLAGQIQETQYF
TRBJ2-3,-,TRBV7-2,-,TGTGCCAGCAGCTCCCAGACTATCTCAGCGCAGTATTTT,CASSSQTISAQYF
TRBJ2-7,-,TRBV5-8,-,TGTGCCAGCAGCTTGGAGGGGGACGGCGAGCAGTACTTC,CASSLEGDGEQYF
TRBJ1-6,-,TRBV30,-,TGTGCCTGGAGTGTGCAGGGCCCACCCCTCCACTTT,CAWSVQGPPLHF
TRBJ2-4,-,TRBV5-1,TRBD2,TGCGCCAGCAGCTCCCTTAACGGGGGGGCCAAAAACATTCAGTACTTC,CASSSLNGGAKNIQYF
TRBJ1-6,many,TRBV7-8,-,TGTGCCAGCAGCTCCGAGAGGTCACCCCTCCACTTT,CASSSERSPLHF
TRBJ2-5,-,TRBV5-1,TRBD2,TGCGCCAGCAGCAGTCTAGCGGGGGTGGGAGAGACCCAGTACTTC,CASSSLAGVGETQYF
TRBJ2-1,-,TRBV7-8,TRBD1,TGTGCCAGCAGTCCGGGACAGGGGTACCATGAGCAGTTCTTC,CASSPGQGYHEQFF
TRBJ1-1,once,TRBV5-1,-,TGCGCCAGCAGCTTTGCGGGGGACACTGAAGCTTTCTTT,CASSFAGDTEAFF
TRBJ2-1,-,TRBV10-3,-,TGTGCCATCAGTGGACTCAATGAGCAGTTCTTC,CAISGLNEQFF
TRBJ2-1,-,TRBV5-1,TRBD1,TGCGCCAGCAGGCCGGGACAGGGGGCGGCTAGCGGGGGCGATGAGCAGTTCTTC,CASRPGQGAASGGDEQFF
TRBJ2-1,-,TRBV3-1/TRBV3-2,-,TGTGCCAGCAGCCAAGAGTCGGGGGAATTGGACAATGAGCAGTTCTTC,CASSQESGELDNEQFF
TRBJ2-5,-,TRBV13,TRBD2,TGTGCCAGCAGCTCGGGACTAGCGGGGGGAGAGACCCAGTACTTC,CASSSGLAGGETQYF
TRBJ1-1,-,TRBV3-1/TRBV3-2,-,TGTGCCAGCAGCCAAACTAGGCCAGCGAACACTGAAGCTTTCTTT,CASSQTRPANTEAFF
TRBJ2-5,-,TRBV2,TRBD1,TGTGCCAGCAGTGAACGGACAGGGAGGTTGGGGGAGACCCAGTACTTC,CASSERTGRLGETQYF
TRBJ1-2,-,TRBV6-5,-,TGTGCCAGCACTCCGTTGGCAGGGTACGGTGGCTACACCTTC,CASTPLAGYGGYTF
TRBJ1-6,-,TRBV10-3,TRBD1,TGTGCCCGTAGGGACAGGGTTGATTCACCCCTCCACTTT,CARRDRVDSPLHF
TRBJ2-1,-,TRBV21-1,-,TGTGCCAGCAGGGGAGGTACCCACAATGAGCAGTTCTTC,CASRGGTHNEQFF
TRBJ1-6,-,TRBV6-6,TRBD1,TGTGCCAGCAGTTACACCGGGACAGGGTTATCACCCCTCCACTTT,CASSYTGTGLSPLHF
TRBJ1-5,few,TRBV30,-,TGTGCCTGGAGTACGCCGACAGGCTTTTATAGCAATCAGCCCCAGCATTTT,CAWSTPTGFYSNQPQHF
TRBJ2-6,-,TRBV28,-,TGTGCCAGCAGACCCCAGTATTCTGGGGCCAACGTCCTGACTTTC,CASRPQYSGANVLTF
TRBJ2-7,-,TRBV2,-,TGTGCCAGCAGGGGCAGGGGAGACTACGAGCAGTACTTC,CASRGRGDYEQYF
TRBJ1-2,-,TRBV27,TRBD1,TGTGCCAGCAGCCTCACAACAGGGGGCGATGGCTACACCTTC,CASSLTTGGDGYTF
TRBJ2-3,once,TRBV4-2,TRBD2,TGTGCCAGCAGCCAAGGGACTAGCGGATTCGAGGATACGCAGTATTTT,CASSQGTSGFEDTQYF
TRBJ2-1,-,TRBV20-1,-,TGCAGTGCTAGTCTGGCGGGCGATGAGCAGTTCTTC,CSASLAGDEQFF
TRBJ1-6,few,TRBV27,-,TGTGCCAGCAGTACGGTGACAGGCCAAGTTTACAATTCACCCCTCCACTTT,CASSTVTGQVYNSPLHF
TRBJ2-2,-,TRBV9,-,TGTGCCAGCAGCGTAGACGGTAGAGCCACCGGCGGGGAGCTGTTTTTT,CASSVDGRATGGELFF
TRBJ2-4,-,TRBV28,TRBD1,TGTGCCAGCAGTTCTCAGGGGGTGGCCAAAAACATTCAGTACTTC,CASSSQGVAKNIQYF
TRBJ1-2,-,TRBV7-2,TRBD1,TGTGCCAGCAGCTTTTTATCAGGGGGCTATGGCTACACCTTC,CASSFLSGGYGYTF
TRBJ1-1,-,TRBV10-3,TRBD1,TGTGCCATCAGTGACGTCGGGACAGGGCGTTCGAGGGCTTTCTTT,CAISDVGTGRSRAFF
TRBJ1-2,-,TRBV18,-,TGTGCCAGCTCACCACAACGGAACTATGGCTACACCTTC,CASSPQRNYGYTF